Listed below are T cell receptor beta chains from one sample, sequenced in a study of T cell responses to AZD1222 COVID-19 vaccine. Sequenced by immunoSEQ multiplex PCR; TCRdb stores in-frame clones only, minus some. This sample has about 110,000 clones, with about nine tenths found just once. Here the sequenced sample was peripheral blood, taken on day 0 of AZD1222 vaccination. The receptor source for this set is an adult in good health. CDR3s include the opening cysteine and the closing phenylalanine or tryptophan. A D gene is named only where the DNA matches it firmly. Clone size is stated in some rows and not others, as once, few, many or a class when expanded.

CDR3aa | CDR3nt | v_gene | d_gene | j_gene | abundance
CASSDWGPGRGEQFF | TGTGCCAGCAGTGATTGGGGCCCAGGACGGGGTGAGCAGTTCTTC | TRBV25-1 | - | TRBJ2-1 | -
CASSQDLTYNSPLHF | TGTGCCAGCAGCCAAGACCTAACCTATAATTCACCCCTCCACTTT | TRBV14 | - | TRBJ1-6 | -
CATSGLAGGKRAYNEQFF | TGTGCCACCAGCGGACTAGCGGGGGGCAAGCGGGCATACAATGAGCAGTTCTTC | TRBV24-1 | TRBD2 | TRBJ2-1 | -
CASSLQGRTEAFF | TGTGCCAGCAGTCTACAGGGTCGGACTGAAGCTTTCTTT | TRBV6-2/TRBV6-3 | - | TRBJ1-1 | -
CASSLTGDPEAFF | TGTGCCAGCAGCTTAACAGGGGATCCTGAAGCTTTCTTT | TRBV7-9 | TRBD1 | TRBJ1-1 | -
CASSPRTGGGDYGYTF | TGTGCCAGCAGCCCCCGGACAGGGGGCGGGGACTATGGCTACACCTTC | TRBV3-1/TRBV3-2 | TRBD1 | TRBJ1-2 | once
CASSINPGVGDTQYF | TGTGCCAGCAGTATCAATCCAGGGGTGGGAGATACGCAGTATTTT | TRBV28 | - | TRBJ2-3 | -
CASSLVGDEQYF | TGCGCCAGCAGCTTGGTGGGGGACGAGCAGTACTTC | TRBV5-1 | - | TRBJ2-7 | -
CASSPETRGETQYF | TGCGCCAGCAGCCCCGAAACCAGGGGGGAGACCCAGTACTTC | TRBV4-1 | TRBD1 | TRBJ2-5 | -
CASSSGQGIYGYTF | TGTGCCAGTAGTTCTGGCCAGGGGATCTATGGCTACACCTTC | TRBV19 | - | TRBJ1-2 | -
CASSFFGQGGQPQHF | TGTGCCAGCAGTTTTTTCGGACAGGGGGGCCAGCCCCAGCATTTT | TRBV28 | TRBD1 | TRBJ1-5 | few
CASSLGTEKAFF | TGTGCCAGCAGTTTAGGGACAGAGAAAGCTTTCTTT | TRBV12-3/TRBV12-4 | - | TRBJ1-1 | -
CASSFMYPGELFF | TGTGCCAGCAGCTTTATGTATCCCGGGGAGCTGTTTTTT | TRBV5-8 | - | TRBJ2-2 | -
CASSFGQGARNSPLHF | TGTGCCAGCAGTTTCGGACAGGGGGCGCGGAATTCACCCCTCCACTTT | TRBV27 | TRBD1 | TRBJ1-6 | once
CASRSRTGIYEQYF | TGTGCCAGCAGGAGTCGCACAGGGATCTACGAGCAGTACTTC | TRBV4-2 | - | TRBJ2-7 | -
CASSPGQGDQPQHF | TGTGCCAGCTCACCAGGACAGGGGGATCAGCCCCAGCATTTT | TRBV18 | TRBD1 | TRBJ1-5 | -
CASSLGVMNTEAFF | TGCGCCAGCAGCCTAGGGGTTATGAACACTGAAGCTTTCTTT | TRBV5-1 | - | TRBJ1-1 | -
CTPQGVPYNSPLHF | TGCACACCCCAGGGTGTACCCTATAATTCACCCCTCCACTTT | TRBV29-1 | - | TRBJ1-6 | -
CASSLQGASGYTF | TGTGCCAGCAGTTTACAGGGGGCGAGCGGCTACACCTTC | TRBV28 | TRBD1 | TRBJ1-2 | -
CASSQDRQELTDGYTF | TGCGCCAGCAGCCAAGATAGGCAGGAATTAACGGATGGCTACACCTTC | TRBV4-1 | - | TRBJ1-2 | -
CASSIDFPPELTVAGGNIQYF | TGTGCCAGTAGTATAGATTTTCCCCCCGAGCTGACGGTCGCTGGGGGAAACATTCAGTACTTC | TRBV19 | - | TRBJ2-4 | -
CASSVRYGPYEQYF | TGTGCCAGCAGCGTAAGGTACGGACCCTACGAGCAGTACTTC | TRBV9 | - | TRBJ2-7 | -
CASSPASSSYNSPLHF | TGTGCCAGCAGCCCCGCTTCGAGCTCCTATAATTCACCCCTCCACTTT | TRBV28 | - | TRBJ1-6 | -
CASSFSTSYGYTF | TGTGCCAGCAGTTTCTCGACATCCTATGGCTACACCTTC | TRBV27 | - | TRBJ1-2 | -
CASRTRGGPNEQFF | TGTGCCAGCAGGACCCGCGGGGGCCCCAATGAGCAGTTCTTC | TRBV27 | - | TRBJ2-1 | -
CAWRDSLNTEAFF | TGTGCCTGGAGGGACAGTCTGAACACTGAAGCTTTCTTT | TRBV30 | - | TRBJ1-1 | few
CASSLVGGGEKDSPLHF | TGTGCCAGCAGCTTAGTAGGGGGCGGGGAAAAAGATTCACCCCTCCACTTT | TRBV7-9 | TRBD1 | TRBJ1-6 | -
CASSEKAGRRGYTF | TGTGCCAGCAGTGAAAAGGCAGGGCGAAGGGGCTACACCTTC | TRBV6-1 | - | TRBJ1-2 | once
CASRQGAGNQPQHF | TGTGCCAGCAGACAGGGGGCAGGCAATCAGCCCCAGCATTTT | TRBV6-4 | TRBD1 | TRBJ1-5 | -
CASSDWENTEAFF | TGCGCCAGCAGTGACTGGGAGAACACTGAAGCTTTCTTT | TRBV10-2 | - | TRBJ1-1 | -
CASSSSGGAFNEQFF | TGTGCCAGCAGCTCAAGCGGGGGGGCCTTCAATGAGCAGTTCTTC | TRBV7-2 | TRBD2 | TRBJ2-1 | -
CASSEQGAIDTQYF | TGTGCCAGCAGTGAGCAGGGGGCGATAGATACGCAGTATTTT | TRBV6-4 | TRBD1 | TRBJ2-3 | -
CASSLNSGTQTQYF | TGTGCCAGCAGCTTGAACAGCGGCACGCAGACCCAGTACTTC | TRBV7-9 | - | TRBJ2-5 | -
CASSLVAGGNEQFF | TGTGCCAGCAGCTTAGTGGCGGGCGGGAATGAGCAGTTCTTC | TRBV7-9 | - | TRBJ2-1 | -
CASSWYSNYGYTF | TGTGCCAGCAGCTGGTACAGTAACTATGGCTACACCTTC | TRBV5-4 | - | TRBJ1-2 | -
CATSDSGTGGVYEQYF | TGTGCCACCAGTGATTCCGGGACAGGGGGTGTTTACGAGCAGTACTTC | TRBV24-1 | TRBD1 | TRBJ2-7 | -
CASSIGLGGREETQYF | TGTGCCAGTAGTATAGGACTCGGGGGGCGTGAAGAGACCCAGTACTTC | TRBV19 | - | TRBJ2-5 | -
CASSLATAGFQRDYGYTF | TGTGCCAGCAGCTTAGCGACGGCGGGATTTCAAAGGGACTATGGCTACACCTTC | TRBV7-8 | - | TRBJ1-2 | -
CAWRSRRSYEQYF | TGTGCCTGGAGGAGTCGTAGGTCTTACGAGCAGTACTTC | TRBV30 | - | TRBJ2-7 | -
CASSYGASGGTETQYF | TGTGCCAGCAGTTACGGGGCTAGCGGGGGTACGGAGACCCAGTACTTC | TRBV6-6 | TRBD2 | TRBJ2-5 | -
CASSQGQGWNEQYF | TGTGCCAGCAGCCAGGGACAGGGGTGGAACGAGCAGTACTTC | TRBV3-1/TRBV3-2 | TRBD1 | TRBJ2-7 | -
CASSFYGRGVNEQYF | TGTGCCAGCAGCTTTTATGGGCGGGGGGTAAACGAGCAGTACTTC | TRBV7-9 | TRBD2 | TRBJ2-7 | -
CATSRVQGRSEKLFF | TGTGCCACCAGCAGAGTACAGGGTAGGAGTGAAAAACTGTTTTTT | TRBV15 | - | TRBJ1-4 | once
CASSIHVGGDSPLHF | TGTGCCAGTAGTATCCACGTTGGAGGGGATTCACCCCTCCACTTT | TRBV19 | - | TRBJ1-6 | -
CASSPRDSAYEQYF | TGTGCCAGCAGCCCAAGGGACTCTGCCTACGAGCAGTACTTC | TRBV7-8 | - | TRBJ2-7 | -
CASSLGGSYEQYF | TGTGCCAGCAGTTTGGGGGGCTCCTACGAGCAGTACTTC | TRBV27 | - | TRBJ2-7 | -
CASSLAPQRMEDRTDTQYF | TGTGCCAGCAGCTTAGCACCCCAACGGATGGAGGATCGCACAGATACGCAGTATTTT | TRBV7-6 | - | TRBJ2-3 | once
CASSPDGDEQYF | TGTGCCAGCAGCCCGGACGGGGACGAGCAGTACTTC | TRBV11-1 | - | TRBJ2-7 | -
CASSSGSGDRDEKLFF | TGTGCCAGCAGCTCCGGCAGCGGGGACAGGGATGAAAAACTGTTTTTT | TRBV7-9 | TRBD1 | TRBJ1-4 | -
CATGGDRAGADTQYF | TGTGCCACCGGAGGGGACAGGGCTGGCGCAGATACGCAGTATTTT | TRBV10-3 | TRBD1 | TRBJ2-3 | -
CASSKGPLQGRQPQHF | TGCGCCAGCAGCAAAGGGCCCCTACAGGGACGTCAGCCCCAGCATTTT | TRBV4-1 | - | TRBJ1-5 | -
CASRARGPLNGYTF | TGTGCCAGTAGGGCCCGGGGCCCCCTGAATGGCTACACCTTC | TRBV19 | - | TRBJ1-2 | -
CATSDGTENQPQHF | TGTGCCACCAGTGATGGGACGGAGAATCAGCCCCAGCATTTT | TRBV24-1 | - | TRBJ1-5 | few